Listed here are 18 T cell receptor beta chains from one sample, sequenced in a study of blood T cell repertoires in COVID-19. Sequenced by immunoSEQ multiplex PCR; TCRdb stores in-frame clones only, minus some. The table shows about 200,000 clones, with just under 85% occurring only once. The sequenced material came from peripheral blood. The source of these receptors is a man aged 55-75 years with COVID-19, enrolled during active disease.

The chain is built from TRBV30 and TRBJ1-5; perhaps TRBD1 as D (5 bases). The CDR3 is 13 amino acids. V was pared by 1 base and J by 5 bases, with 9 bases between. Germline V lookup: CDR1 GTSNPN, CDR2 SVGIG (reference sequence). The CDR3 nucleotides are TGTGCCTGGAGTGGGACAATTGATCAGCCCCAGCATTTT. This sequence encodes CAWSGTIDQPQHF. The full variable domain, completed using reference TRBV30 and TRBJ1-5, is SQTIHQWPATLVQPVGSPLSLECTVEGTSNPNLYWYRQAAGRGLQLLFYSVGIGQISSEVPQNLSASRPQDRQFILSSKKLLLSDSGFYLCAWSGTIDQPQHFGDGTRLSIL.

The rearrangement links TRBV5-4 to TRBJ1-2; tentative D call: TRBD1 (6 bases). V dropped 5 bases and J dropped 4 bases, with 12 bases sitting between them. This CDR3 is built from 13 residues. Per germline, CDR1 SGHNT and CDR2 YYREEE (reference sequence). The CDR3 nucleotides read TGTGCCAGCAGTTCAGGGGTTGTCTATGGCTACACCTTC. As protein: CASSSGVVYGYTF. The full variable domain, in which reference TRBV5-4 and TRBJ1-2 provide the parts outside the CDR3, is ETGVTQSPTHLIKTRGQQVTLRCSSQSGHNTVSWYQQALGQGPQFIFQYYREEENGRGNFPPRFSGLQFPNYSSELNVNALELDDSALYLCASSSGVVYGYTFGSGTRLTVV.

The chain uses TRBV7-9 and TRBJ1-1; 7 nucleotides line up with TRBD1. V lost 10 bases to trimming and J lost 1 base; unmatched junction nucleotides: 9. CDR1 is SEHNR and CDR2 is FQNEAQ in the germline V gene (reference sequence). The CDR3 is made up of 14 amino acids. CDR3 bases: TGTGCCACCCCTACGCAGGGGGGGAACACTGAAGCTTTCTTT. This translates into CATPTQGGNTEAFF. Based on the CDR3 plus reference TRBV7-9 and TRBJ1-1, the full variable domain is DTGVSQNPRHKITKRGQNVTFRCDPISEHNRLYWYRQTLGQGPEFLTYFQNEAQLEKSRLLSDRFSAERPKGSFSTLEIQRTEQGDSAMYLCATPTQGGNTEAFFGQGTRLTVV.

The V gene is TRBV6-5, the J gene TRBJ2-3; TRBD2 might be the D (5 bases). Germline-derived CDR1 and CDR2 are MNHEY and SVGAGI. This CDR3 region has 13 residues. V lost 7 bases and J lost 1, with 9 bases in between. CDR3 DNA sequence: TGTGCCAGCAACGACGGGGGCACAGATACGCAGTATTTT. This gives the protein CASNDGGTDTQYF.

This clone was picked up one time. V gene TRBV28 combines with J gene TRBJ1-5; 8 bases line up with TRBD1. V lost 4 bases, J lost 7 bases, and 6 bases stayed unmatched. Per germline, CDR1 MDHEN and CDR2 SYDVKM. The CDR3 totals 14 residues. CDR3 DNA: TGTGCCAGCAGTTCAGGTCAGGGGGCCCAGCCCCAGCATTTT. Translated, it gives CASSSGQGAQPQHF.

V is TRBV5-4 and J is TRBJ1-4; D is possibly TRBD1 (6 bases). The CDR3 is 15 residues long. V gave up 4 bases and J gave up 5 bases, with 15 bases separating them. Germline assignment: CDR1 SGHNT and CDR2 YYREEE (reference sequence). The CDR3 DNA reads TGTGCCAGCAGCCGACAGGCTGGACTCAATGAAAAACTGTTTTTT. Translating gives CASSRQAGLNEKLFF.

This chain joins TRBV28 and TRBJ1-2, with a weak D call TRBD1 (5 bases). V was pared by 3 bases and J by 9 bases, with 17 bases between. The CDR3 is made up of 14 amino acids. Looked up from germline, CDR1 is MDHEN and CDR2 is SYDVKM. CDR3 in amino acids: CASSFGQTPRRYTF. Here the CDR3 DNA reads TGTGCCAGCAGTTTCGGACAAACGCCTAGGCGCTACACCTTC.

The chain recombines TRBV30 with TRBJ2-3; D unclear. V was clipped by 2 bases and J by 1 base, with 7 bases between them. The length of the CDR3 is 13 residues. Per the germline V gene, CDR1 is GTSNPN and CDR2 is SVGIG (reference sequence). The CDR3, as DNA: TGTGCCTGGAGTTTAGTCGGCACAGATACGCAGTATTTT. Encoded protein: CAWSLVGTDTQYF.

The chain combines TRBV7-3 with TRBJ1-2, with D possibly TRBD1 on 6 matching bases. This CDR3 spans 15 amino acids. V was shortened by 3 bases and J by 1 base, with 12 bases between the two germline ends. In germline, CDR1 is SGHTA, CDR2 FQGTGA. DNA of the CDR3: TGTGCCAGCAGCTTCACAGGGAGGGTTAACTATGGCTACACCTTC. Protein product: CASSFTGRVNYGYTF.

This clone was seen just once. The chain employs TRBV7-8 and TRBJ1-1; 9 bases are a match to TRBD1. This CDR3 spans 14 amino acids. Germline lookup yields CDR1 SGHVS and CDR2 FQNEAQ. The trim removed 8 bases at V and 1 base at J, leaving 5 bases unmatched. The CDR3 DNA sequence: TGTGCCAGCCTGCCGGGACAGGGGAACACTGAAGCTTTCTTT. As protein: CASLPGQGNTEAFF.

The V call is TRBV27, the J call TRBJ1-6, with D possibly being TRBD1 (5 bases). With 8 bases removed from V and 10 bases from J, the gap between germline ends came to 18 bases. CDR3 length: 14 amino acids. The germline V gene has CDR1 MNHEY and CDR2 SMNVEV (reference sequence). The CDR3 coding sequence is TGTGCCAGCCGACCCACAGGTTATAGATCACCCCTCCACTTT. It yields the protein CASRPTGYRSPLHF.

J is TRBJ2-1 and V is TRBV3-1 (or the pseudogene TRBV3-2), with TRBD2 matching 9 bases. Germline CDR1 reads LGHDT; CDR2 reads YNNKEL (reference sequence). The CDR3 runs 15 residues. The trim removed 0 bases at V and 10 bases at J, leaving 7 bases unmatched. The DNA for the CDR3 is TGTGCCAGCAGCCAAGAGCGGCCTAGCGGGGCCGAGCAGTTCTTC. Residues: CASSQERPSGAEQFF.

The chain couples TRBV9 to TRBJ1-2, with TRBD1 as a possible D gene (5 bases). The CDR3 runs to 12 residues. V was clipped by 0 bases and J by 7 bases, with 7 bases between them. The germline V gene has CDR1 SGDLS and CDR2 YYNGEE. The CDR3 spells CASSVGGGGYTF. For the CDR3, the DNA is TGTGCCAGCAGCGTAGGGGGGGGTGGCTACACCTTC.

The chain links TRBV23-1 to TRBJ2-3, with a weak D call TRBD2 (6 bases). TRBV23-1 is marked as an open reading frame, function uncertain. Trimming removed 2 bases from V and 0 bases from J, with 12 bases in between. CDR3 length: 16 residues. In nucleotides, the CDR3 is TGCGCCAGCAGTCAAGGTACCGGGGGTAGCACAGATACGCAGTATTTT. This sequence encodes CASSQGTGGSTDTQYF.

As DNA, the CDR3 is TGTGCCAGCTCATCGACAGGTTTTCAGTTGCGATACAATGAGCAGTTCTTC. It translates to CASSSTGFQLRYNEQFF. The genes are TRBV18 and TRBJ2-1, with a possible D match to TRBD1 (6 bases). The CDR3 runs to 17 residues. The V gene lost 5 bases and the J gene lost 4 bases, with 21 bases spanning the gap. Germline values: CDR1 KGHSH, CDR2 LQKENI.

By proportion, this clone is medium-sized. V and J are TRBV15 and TRBJ2-7; 10 positions agree with TRBD2. The V gene end was trimmed by 1 base and the J gene end by 4 bases; junction bases not matched to a gene: 4. The CDR3 extends over 15 amino acids. Germline-derived CDR1 and CDR2 are LNHNV and YYDKDF (reference sequence). CDR3 coding DNA: TGTGCCACCAGCAGAGTTGCTAGCGGGAGTTACGAGCAGTACTTC. Translation gives CATSRVASGSYEQYF.

J is TRBJ1-5 and V is TRBV6-2 or TRBV6-3; D possibly corresponds to TRBD1 (5 bases). CDR1 and CDR2 from the germline V gene are MNHEY and SVGEGT. The ends were cut back, 2 bases at V and 1 base at J, with 12 bases in the middle. The CDR3 is 16 amino acids. CDR3 residues: CASSYAGGRSNQPQHF. The CDR3 DNA sequence: TGTGCCAGCAGTTACGCCGGGGGTCGAAGCAATCAGCCCCAGCATTTT.

The CDR3 nucleotides are TGTGCCAGCAGTGTTCGACTAGCGGGAGGGCGCACAGATACGCAGTATTTT. This codes for CASSVRLAGGRTDTQYF. The chain uses TRBV6-1 and TRBJ2-3; 14 bases are shared with TRBD2. The CDR3 runs 17 residues. CDR1 is MNHNS and CDR2 is SASEGT in the germline V gene. The ends lost 4 bases at V and 1 base at J; junction bases unmatched: 4.